This T cell receptor beta chain came from a study of CD8 T cells in ankylosing spondylitis. General study findings and limits: What seemed typical of ankylosing spondylitis blood was a TCR beta motif built from eight highly homologous variants.

Of note for this clonotype: Its specificity is not known.

The CDR3 contains 15 residues. Germline assignment: CDR1 SSHAT and CDR2 FNYEAQ (reference sequence). V lost 5 bases, J lost 5 bases, and 7 bases stayed unmatched. TCRdb fed the 5' RACE reads into MiXCR, producing one record per CDR3 protein. The sample yields 650,000 to 800,000 distinct CDR3 sequences, 19% seen once. This chain uses TRBV7-7 with TRBJ2-1; the match to TRBD2 covers 9 bases. Specimen: blood, either unsorted or a sorted T cell fraction (not recorded which). The sequence derives from a male donor with ankylosing spondylitis. The CDR3 sequence is CASSAGVAGDNEQFF. CDR3 sequence (DNA): TGTGCCAGCAGCGCCGGGGTAGCGGGAGACAATGAGCAGTTCTTC.